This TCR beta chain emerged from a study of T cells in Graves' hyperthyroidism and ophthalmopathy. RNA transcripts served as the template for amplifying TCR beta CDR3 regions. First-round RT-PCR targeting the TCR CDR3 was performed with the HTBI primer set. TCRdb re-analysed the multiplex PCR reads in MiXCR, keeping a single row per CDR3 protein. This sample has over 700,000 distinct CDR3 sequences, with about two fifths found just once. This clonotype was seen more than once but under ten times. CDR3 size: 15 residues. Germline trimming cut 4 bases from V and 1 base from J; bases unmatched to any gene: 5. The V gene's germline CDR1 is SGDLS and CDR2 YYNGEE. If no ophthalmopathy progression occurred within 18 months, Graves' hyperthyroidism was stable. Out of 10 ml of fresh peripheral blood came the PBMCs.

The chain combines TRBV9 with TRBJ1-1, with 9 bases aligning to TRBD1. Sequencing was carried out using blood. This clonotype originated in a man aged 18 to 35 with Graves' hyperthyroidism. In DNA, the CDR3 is TGTGCCAGCAGCCAAGCGGACAGGGGGAACACTGAAGCTTTCTTT. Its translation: CASSQADRGNTEAFF.